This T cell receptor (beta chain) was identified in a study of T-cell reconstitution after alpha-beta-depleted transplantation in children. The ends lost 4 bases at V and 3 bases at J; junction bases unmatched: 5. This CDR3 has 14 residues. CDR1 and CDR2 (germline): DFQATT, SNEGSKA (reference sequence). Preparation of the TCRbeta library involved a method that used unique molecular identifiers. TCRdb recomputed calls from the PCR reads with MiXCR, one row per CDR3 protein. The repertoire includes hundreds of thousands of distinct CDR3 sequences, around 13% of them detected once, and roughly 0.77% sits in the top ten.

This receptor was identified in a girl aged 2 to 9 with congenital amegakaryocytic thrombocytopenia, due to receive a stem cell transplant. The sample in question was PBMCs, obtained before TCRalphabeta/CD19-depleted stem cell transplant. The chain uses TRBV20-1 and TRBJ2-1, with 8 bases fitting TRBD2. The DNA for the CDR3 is TGCAGTGCTAACTTAGCGGGGCTCTACAATGAGCAGTTCTTC. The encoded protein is CSANLAGLYNEQFF.